This T cell receptor beta chain appears in the sequencing data of a study of OX40 agonist ivuxolimab in advanced cancers. On the study more broadly: Ivuxolimab was administered intravenously to patients at 0.01 to 10 mg/kg every 2 weeks. The diagnoses of dose-escalation patients were hepatocellular carcinoma, melanoma, renal cell or head and neck cancer. Those enrolled were roughly 80% male, with a mean age of roughly 62 years and ages from roughly 20 to 85. Three partial responders included one hepatocellular carcinoma patient and two cutaneous melanoma patients.

Using immunoSEQ multiplex PCR, the repertoire was profiled, and TCRdb retains in-frame clones only, with some absent. Of 50,000 to 65,000 clones listed, over 80% are singletons. Between the trimmed V and J ends, which lost 4 bases and 1 base, there was a span of 7 bases. Per the germline V gene, CDR1 is LNHDA and CDR2 is SQIVND (reference sequence). The CDR3 extends over 13 amino acids. The chain employs TRBV19 and TRBJ1-1, with D uncertain. The sequence was collected from an adult with an advanced solid tumor such as melanoma, head and neck, liver or kidney cancer. Material: CD4+ or CD8+ T cells sorted from blood, obtained in a trial of the OX40 agonist ivuxolimab. The CDR3 sequence: CASSRTRNTEAFF. The CDR3 DNA follows: TGTGCCAGTAGTAGGACGCGGAACACTGAAGCTTTCTTT. Looking up the rest from reference TRBV19 and TRBJ1-1 gives the full variable domain: DGGITQSPKYLFRKEGQNVTLSCEQNLNHDAMYWYRQDPGQGLRLIYYSQIVNDFQKGDIAEGYSVSREKKESFPLTVTSAQKNPTAFYLCASSRTRNTEAFFGQGTRLTVV.